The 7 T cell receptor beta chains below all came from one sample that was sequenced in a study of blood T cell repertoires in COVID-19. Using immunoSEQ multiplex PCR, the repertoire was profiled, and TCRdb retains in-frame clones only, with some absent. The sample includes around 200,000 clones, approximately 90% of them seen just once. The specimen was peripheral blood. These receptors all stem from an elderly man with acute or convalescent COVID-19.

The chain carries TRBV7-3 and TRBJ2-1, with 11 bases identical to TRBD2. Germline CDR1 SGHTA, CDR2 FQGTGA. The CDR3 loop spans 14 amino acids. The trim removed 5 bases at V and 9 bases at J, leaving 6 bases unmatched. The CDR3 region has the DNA TGTGCCAGCAGCACCGGACTAGCGGGTAGTGAGCAGTTCTTC. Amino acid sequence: CASSTGLAGSEQFF.

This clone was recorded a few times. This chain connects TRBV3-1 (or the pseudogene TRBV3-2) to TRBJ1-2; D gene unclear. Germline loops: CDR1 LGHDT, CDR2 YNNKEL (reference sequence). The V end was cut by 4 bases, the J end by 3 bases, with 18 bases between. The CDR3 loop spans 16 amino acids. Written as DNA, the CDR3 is TGTGCCAGCAGCCCCCAAGCACCCGGCGGAGACTATGGCTACACCTTC. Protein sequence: CASSPQAPGGDYGYTF.

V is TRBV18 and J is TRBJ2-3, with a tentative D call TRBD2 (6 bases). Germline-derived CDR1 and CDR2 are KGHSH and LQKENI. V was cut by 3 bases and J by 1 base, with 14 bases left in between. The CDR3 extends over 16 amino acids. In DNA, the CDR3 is TGTGCCAGCTCACCTTTCTCGGGAGAGGGCACAGATACGCAGTATTTT. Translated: CASSPFSGEGTDTQYF.

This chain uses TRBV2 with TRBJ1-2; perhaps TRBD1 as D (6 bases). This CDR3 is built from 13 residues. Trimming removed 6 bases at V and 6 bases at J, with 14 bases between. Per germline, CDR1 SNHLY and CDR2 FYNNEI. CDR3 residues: CASRPRGFHGYTF. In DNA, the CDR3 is TGTGCCAGCAGGCCGAGGGGGTTCCATGGCTACACCTTC.

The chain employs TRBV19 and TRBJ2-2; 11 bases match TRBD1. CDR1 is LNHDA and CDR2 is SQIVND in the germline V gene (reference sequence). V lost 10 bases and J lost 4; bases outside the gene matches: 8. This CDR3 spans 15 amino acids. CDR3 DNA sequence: TGTGCCACCCGGGACAGGGGGATTGGCACCGGGGAGCTGTTTTTT. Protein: CATRDRGIGTGELFF. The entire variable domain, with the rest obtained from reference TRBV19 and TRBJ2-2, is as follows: DGGITQSPKYLFRKEGQNVTLSCEQNLNHDAMYWYRQDPGQGLRLIYYSQIVNDFQKGDIAEGYSVSREKKESFPLTVTSAQKNPTAFYLCATRDRGIGTGELFFGEGSRLTVL.

Here the CDR3 reads CAISGLADYNEQFF. In DNA form, the CDR3 reads TGTGCCATCTCGGGACTAGCGGACTACAATGAGCAGTTCTTC. This chain links TRBV10-3 with TRBJ2-1; 11 bases are shared with TRBD2. CDR3 length equals 14 residues. CDR1 and CDR2 (germline): ENHRY, SYGVKD. V lost 8 bases to trimming and J lost 3 bases; unmatched junction nucleotides: 3.

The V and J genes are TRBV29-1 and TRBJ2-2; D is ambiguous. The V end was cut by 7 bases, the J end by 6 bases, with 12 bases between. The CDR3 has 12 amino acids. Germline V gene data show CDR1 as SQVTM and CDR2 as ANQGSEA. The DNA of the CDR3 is TGCAGCGCCATGAAACAGTCCGGGGAGCTGTTTTTT. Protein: CSAMKQSGELFF.